The rows below give T cell receptor beta chains drawn from one sample of a study of liver allograft versus peripheral blood T cells. TCRdb re-called the reads with MiXCR, one entry per CDR3 protein. This sample yields approximately 12,000 distinct CDR3 sequences, of which about a quarter are seen a single time; more than 1.5% belongs to the top ten. The source of these receptors is a human patient who had a liver transplant. These T cells may partly come from the graft donor. The CDR3 runs from the conserved cysteine through the conserved F or W. Only some rows state a clone size, as once, few, many or a class for expanded clones.

clone_size: medium-sized; v_call: TRBV10-3; cdr3_aa: CAIRDRGALGGYTF
clone_size: medium-sized; v_call: TRBV6-5; cdr3_aa: CASSSTTANYGYTF
clone_size: NA; v_call: TRBV5-6; cdr3_aa: CASSLADRVLYGYTF
clone_size: few; v_call: TRBV5-5; cdr3_aa: CASSPPPGGSYEQYF
clone_size: NA; v_call: TRBV15; cdr3_aa: CATSRPPNRVGTQYF
clone_size: medium-sized; v_call: TRBV6-2/TRBV6-3; cdr3_aa: CATRGVYTEAFF
clone_size: NA; v_call: TRBV30; cdr3_aa: CAWSVRGRAKNIQYF
clone_size: NA; v_call: TRBV19; cdr3_aa: CASSPDRGYGYTF
clone_size: few; v_call: TRBV30; cdr3_aa: CAWSGGLGGEAFF
clone_size: medium-sized; v_call: TRBV7-2; cdr3_aa: CASSRRDRERGLGHYNSPLHF
clone_size: NA; v_call: TRBV28; cdr3_aa: CASSFIRVDSNYGYTF
clone_size: once; v_call: TRBV20-1; cdr3_aa: CSAISGGNTGELFF
clone_size: medium-sized; v_call: TRBV6-5; cdr3_aa: CASSYSLRGAYEQYF
clone_size: medium-sized; v_call: TRBV7-2; cdr3_aa: CASSSRTGGGEQYF
clone_size: medium-sized; v_call: TRBV5-5; cdr3_aa: CASSAHVQGARREGYTF
clone_size: NA; v_call: TRBV7-2; cdr3_aa: CASSLIGKEPQHF
clone_size: few; v_call: TRBV10-3; cdr3_aa: CATFRGGDHEQYF
clone_size: NA; v_call: TRBV25-1; cdr3_aa: CASRLEARDYEQYF
clone_size: few; v_call: TRBV30; cdr3_aa: CARQRGDYGYTF
clone_size: NA; v_call: TRBV7-2; cdr3_aa: CASSLANGGTGGNQPQHF
clone_size: NA; v_call: TRBV28; cdr3_aa: CASHSPRTGVQPQHF
clone_size: few; v_call: TRBV12-3/TRBV12-4; cdr3_aa: CASSRAGKLSKSNQPQHF
clone_size: NA; v_call: TRBV5-6; cdr3_aa: CASSLGRSGANVLTF
clone_size: many; v_call: TRBV5-6; cdr3_aa: CASSFIRDSPLHF
clone_size: few; v_call: TRBV28; cdr3_aa: CASSISGTGYQPQHF
clone_size: medium-sized; v_call: TRBV19; cdr3_aa: CASLRPWVQGFPEAFF
clone_size: NA; v_call: TRBV6-5; cdr3_aa: CASSRSGSALNYGYTF
clone_size: few; v_call: TRBV7-2; cdr3_aa: CASSLALTYGYTF
clone_size: few; v_call: TRBV20-1; cdr3_aa: CSETDREGSQPQHF
clone_size: medium-sized; v_call: TRBV28; cdr3_aa: CASSPQAGLNTEAFF
clone_size: NA; v_call: TRBV5-6; cdr3_aa: CASSLALTDEKLFF
clone_size: NA; v_call: TRBV15; cdr3_aa: CATSRDAWGGAFF
clone_size: NA; v_call: TRBV30; cdr3_aa: CAWSAGGGTEAFF
clone_size: NA; v_call: TRBV7-2; cdr3_aa: CASSPSAGSNQPQHF
clone_size: NA; v_call: TRBV30; cdr3_aa: CALATVNNYGYTF
clone_size: medium-sized; v_call: TRBV10-3; cdr3_aa: CAISRSTEAFF
clone_size: NA; v_call: TRBV12-3/TRBV12-4; cdr3_aa: CASSWSPGQGNSPLHF
clone_size: NA; v_call: TRBV10-3; cdr3_aa: CAISEAHQETQYF
clone_size: few; v_call: TRBV12-3/TRBV12-4; cdr3_aa: CASSFDPTGEAFF
clone_size: few; v_call: TRBV19; cdr3_aa: CASSIGGYMYNEQFF
clone_size: few; v_call: TRBV9; cdr3_aa: CASSTAPSTDTQYF
clone_size: NA; v_call: TRBV12-3/TRBV12-4; cdr3_aa: CASSPRRGKGYTF
clone_size: few; v_call: TRBV29-1; cdr3_aa: CSVLSWTSGTYNEQFF
clone_size: NA; v_call: TRBV30; cdr3_aa: CAWDQQPNTEAFF
clone_size: medium-sized; v_call: TRBV6-5; cdr3_aa: CASSSRQDLSNNSPLHF
clone_size: NA; v_call: TRBV6-5; cdr3_aa: CASSSQGNQPQHF
clone_size: few; v_call: TRBV12-3/TRBV12-4; cdr3_aa: CASSFIPGPRSGNSPLHF
clone_size: once; v_call: TRBV14; cdr3_aa: CASRHTYAGNTIYF
clone_size: NA; v_call: TRBV20-1; cdr3_aa: CSASPDRRAGYNEQFF
clone_size: NA; v_call: TRBV14; cdr3_aa: CASSRYMNTEAFF
clone_size: NA; v_call: TRBV30; cdr3_aa: CAWGRDRGQGYTF
clone_size: few; v_call: TRBV6-9; cdr3_aa: CARLEVGRERDRVGDGNQPQHF
clone_size: few; v_call: TRBV5-4; cdr3_aa: CASSPADSPLHF
clone_size: medium-sized; v_call: TRBV18; cdr3_aa: CASSRTGEVMNTEAFF
clone_size: NA; v_call: TRBV12-3/TRBV12-4; cdr3_aa: CASAWNVATNEKLFF
clone_size: NA; v_call: TRBV7-9; cdr3_aa: CASSSDRGPMGSYGYTF
clone_size: NA; v_call: TRBV12-3/TRBV12-4; cdr3_aa: CASSLTIAGYTF